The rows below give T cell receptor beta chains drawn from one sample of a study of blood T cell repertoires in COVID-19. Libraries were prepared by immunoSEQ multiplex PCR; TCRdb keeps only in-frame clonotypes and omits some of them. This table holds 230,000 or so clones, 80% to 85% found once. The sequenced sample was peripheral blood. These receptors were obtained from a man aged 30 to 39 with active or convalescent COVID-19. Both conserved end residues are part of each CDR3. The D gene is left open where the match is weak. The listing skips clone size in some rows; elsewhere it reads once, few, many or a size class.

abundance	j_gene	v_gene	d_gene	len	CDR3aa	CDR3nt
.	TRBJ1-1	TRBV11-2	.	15	CASSLGYGLNTEAFF	TGTGCCAGCAGCCTAGGTTACGGACTTAACACTGAAGCTTTCTTT
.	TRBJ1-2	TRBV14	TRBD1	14	CASSPGQLLHGYTF	TGTGCCAGCAGCCCGGGACAGCTTTTACATGGCTACACCTTC
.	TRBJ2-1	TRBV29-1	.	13	CSGRYSSYNEQFF	TGCAGCGGTCGGTATAGTTCCTACAATGAGCAGTTCTTC
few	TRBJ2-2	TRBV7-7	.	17	CASSPHSGVTDTGELFF	TGTGCCAGCAGCCCGCACTCGGGGGTGACGGACACCGGGGAGCTGTTTTTT
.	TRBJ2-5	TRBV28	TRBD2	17	CASTPGETSGAGETQYF	TGTGCCAGCACCCCGGGAGAGACTAGCGGGGCTGGAGAGACCCAGTACTTC
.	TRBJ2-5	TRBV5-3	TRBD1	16	CAPPRRAGGLQETQYF	TGTGCCCCCCCCCGAAGGGCAGGGGGCCTTCAAGAGACCCAGTACTTC
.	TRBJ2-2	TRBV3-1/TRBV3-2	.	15	CASSPPAGPTGELFF	TGTGCCAGCAGCCCCCCGGCAGGGCCCACCGGGGAGCTGTTTTTT
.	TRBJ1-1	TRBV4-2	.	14	CASSPTVGLTEAFF	TGTGCCAGCAGCCCGACAGTAGGGCTTACTGAAGCTTTCTTT
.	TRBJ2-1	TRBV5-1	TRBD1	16	CASSLEGALSYNEQFF	TGCGCCAGCAGCTTGGAGGGGGCCCTATCCTACAATGAGCAGTTCTTC
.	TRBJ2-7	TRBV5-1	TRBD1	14	CASSLGQGLYEQYF	TGCGCCAGCAGCTTGGGACAGGGGCTCTACGAGCAGTACTTC
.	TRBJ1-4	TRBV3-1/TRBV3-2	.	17	CASSQVRGAFSNEKLFF	TGTGCCAGCAGCCAAGTCCGGGGGGCCTTCTCTAATGAAAAACTGTTTTTT
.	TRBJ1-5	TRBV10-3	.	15	CAISARGGAEQPQHF	TGTGCCATCAGTGCTAGGGGGGGGGCGGAACAGCCCCAGCATTTT
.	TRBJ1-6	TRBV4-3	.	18	CASSQEVDWDNYNSPLHF	TGCGCCAGCAGCCAAGAGGTTGATTGGGACAACTATAATTCACCCCTCCACTTT
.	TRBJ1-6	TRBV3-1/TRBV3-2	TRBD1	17	CASSQRTGGPYNSPLHF	TGTGCCAGCAGCCAGCGAACAGGGGGCCCCTATAATTCACCCCTCCACTTT
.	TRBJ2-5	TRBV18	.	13	CASSPGLKETQYF	TGTGCCAGCTCGCCGGGATTAAAAGAGACCCAGTACTTC
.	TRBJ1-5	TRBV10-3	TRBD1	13	CATRTGLNQPQHF	TGTGCCACCCGGACAGGATTAAATCAGCCCCAGCATTTT
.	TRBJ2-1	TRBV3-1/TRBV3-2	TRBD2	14	CASSLGLAGGEQFF	TGTGCCAGCAGCCTCGGACTAGCGGGAGGGGAGCAGTTCTTC
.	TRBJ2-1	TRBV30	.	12	CAWSVGHNEQFF	TGTGCCTGGAGTGTGGGGCACAATGAGCAGTTCTTC
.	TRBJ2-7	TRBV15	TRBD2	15	CATSSPAGGSYEQYF	TGTGCCACCAGCAGTCCGGCGGGAGGGTCCTACGAGCAGTACTTC
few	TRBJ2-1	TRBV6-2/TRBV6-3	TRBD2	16	CASSGTSGRPYNEQFF	TGTGCCAGCAGTGGGACTAGCGGGAGACCGTACAATGAGCAGTTCTTC
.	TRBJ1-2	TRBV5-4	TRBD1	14	CASRGGTGEYGYTF	TGTGCCAGCAGGGGGGGGACAGGGGAATATGGCTACACCTTC
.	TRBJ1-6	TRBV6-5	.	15	CASNPLQGSGSPLHF	TGTGCCAGCAACCCCCTGCAGGGGAGCGGATCACCCCTCCACTTT
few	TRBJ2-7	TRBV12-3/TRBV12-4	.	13	CASSPQRDSEQYF	TGTGCCAGCAGTCCCCAGCGAGACTCGGAGCAGTACTTC
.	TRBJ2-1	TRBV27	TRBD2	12	CASGREGNEQFF	TGTGCCAGCGGGCGGGAGGGGAATGAGCAGTTCTTC
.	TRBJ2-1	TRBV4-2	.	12	CASHSEYNEQFF	TGTGCCTCCCACTCCGAATACAATGAGCAGTTCTTC
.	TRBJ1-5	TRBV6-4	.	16	CASSAGGVVNNQPQHF	TGTGCCAGCAGTGCGGGAGGGGTGGTTAACAATCAGCCCCAGCATTTT
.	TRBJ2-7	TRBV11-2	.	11	CASSFSGEQYF	TGTGCCAGCAGCTTTTCGGGGGAGCAGTACTTC
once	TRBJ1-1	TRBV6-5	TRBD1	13	CASRTTGYAEAFF	TGTGCCAGCAGGACGACAGGGTATGCTGAAGCTTTCTTT
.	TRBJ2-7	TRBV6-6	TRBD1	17	CASSLGQGGPQSVEQYF	TGTGCCAGCAGTCTCGGACAGGGAGGTCCCCAAAGCGTTGAGCAGTACTTC
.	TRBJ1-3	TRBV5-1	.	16	CASSPSDTLGGNTIYF	TGCGCCAGCAGCCCTTCGGACACCCTGGGGGGAAACACCATATATTTT
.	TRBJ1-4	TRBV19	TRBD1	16	CASSLLQGAINEKLFF	TGTGCCAGTAGTCTGCTCCAGGGGGCGATTAATGAAAAACTGTTTTTT
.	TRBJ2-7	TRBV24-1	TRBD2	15	CATSGGTSGSYEQYF	TGTGCCACCAGTGGTGGGACTAGCGGGAGCTACGAGCAGTACTTC
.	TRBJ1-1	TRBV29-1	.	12	CSAGPMNTEAFF	TGCAGCGCCGGTCCCATGAACACTGAAGCTTTCTTT
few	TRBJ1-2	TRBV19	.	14	CASSIPGHRYGYTF	TGTGCCAGTAGTATTCCGGGACACCGCTATGGCTACACCTTC
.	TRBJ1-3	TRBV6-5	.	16	CASSYSAGTTGNTIYF	TGTGCCAGCAGTTACTCTGCCGGGACAACTGGAAACACCATATATTTT
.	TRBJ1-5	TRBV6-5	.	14	CASSYGRGDQPQHF	TGTGCCAGCAGTTACGGGAGGGGGGATCAGCCCCAGCATTTT
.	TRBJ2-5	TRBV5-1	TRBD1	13	CASSRTGEETQYF	TGCGCCAGCAGCCGGACAGGAGAAGAGACCCAGTACTTC
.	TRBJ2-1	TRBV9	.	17	CASSVDDSPSSYNEQFF	TGTGCCAGCAGCGTAGATGACTCACCGAGCTCCTACAATGAGCAGTTCTTC
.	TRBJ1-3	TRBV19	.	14	CASSIRASGNTIYF	TGTGCCAGTAGTATCAGGGCGTCTGGAAACACCATATATTTT
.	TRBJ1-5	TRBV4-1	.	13	CASSQGGGQPQHF	TGCGCCAGCAGCCAAGGGGGGGGTCAGCCCCAGCATTTT
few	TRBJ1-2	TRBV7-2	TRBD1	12	CASSLSRDSYTF	TGTGCCAGCAGCTTAAGCCGGGACAGTTACACCTTC
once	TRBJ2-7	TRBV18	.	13	CASSMDTPYEQYF	TGTGCCAGCTCAATGGACACTCCCTACGAGCAGTACTTC
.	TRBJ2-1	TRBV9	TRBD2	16	CASSPLGSGRWNEQFF	TGTGCCAGCAGCCCGCTGGGTAGCGGGAGATGGAATGAGCAGTTCTTC
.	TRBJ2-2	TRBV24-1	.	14	CATGTGHFPGELFF	TGTGCCACCGGAACGGGACATTTCCCCGGGGAGCTGTTTTTT
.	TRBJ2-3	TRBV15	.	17	CATSRGGVLRRPDTQYF	TGTGCCACCAGCAGAGGGGGGGTACTACGACGTCCAGATACGCAGTATTTT
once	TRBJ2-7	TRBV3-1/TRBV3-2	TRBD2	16	CASSQVGTSGVYEQYF	TGTGCCAGCAGCCAAGTTGGGACTAGCGGGGTTTACGAGCAGTACTTC
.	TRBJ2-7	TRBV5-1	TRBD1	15	CASSLGTGGFYEQYF	TGCGCCAGCAGCTTGGGGACAGGGGGCTTTTACGAGCAGTACTTC
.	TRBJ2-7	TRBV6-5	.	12	CASRTGRYEQYF	TGTGCCAGCAGGACAGGCCGATACGAGCAGTACTTC
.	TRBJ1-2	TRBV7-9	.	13	CASSLGQVGGYTF	TGTGCCAGCAGCTTAGGCCAGGTTGGTGGCTACACCTTC
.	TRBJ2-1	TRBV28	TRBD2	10	CAIGRNEQFF	TGTGCCATCGGGAGGAATGAGCAGTTCTTC